The text below deals with one T cell receptor beta chain. The data belong to a study of blood T cell repertoires in COVID-19. The wider study: Samples of COVID-19 (acute and convalescent) were obtained from the United States, Italy and Spain. Sources were T cells, B-cell-depleted T cells, or PBMCs; the material itself was cDNA or gDNA.

Original data processing: Amplification of reference gene primers was used by the study to estimate nucleated cell counts. The method was immunoSEQ multiplex PCR; TCRdb's version includes in-frame clones alone and lacks a portion of them. D and trimming were read from the DNA, whereas the V and J calls and clone size are those reported in that table. The table includes over 150,000 clones, 70% to 90% detected once. Looked up from germline, CDR1 is SGHVS and CDR2 is FQNEAQ. The CDR3 is made up of 15 amino acids. Trimming shortened V by 0 bases and J by 2 bases, and 10 bases separated the two germline ends.

The V gene is TRBV7-8, the J gene TRBJ2-5, with D possibly being TRBD1 (6 bases). The sequenced sample was peripheral blood. The receptor was isolated from a man in his forties or fifties who had recovered from COVID-19. The CDR3 nucleotides are TGTGCCAGCAGCTTAGCCAGGGGTCCACAAGAGACCCAGTACTTC. Encoded protein: CASSLARGPQETQYF.